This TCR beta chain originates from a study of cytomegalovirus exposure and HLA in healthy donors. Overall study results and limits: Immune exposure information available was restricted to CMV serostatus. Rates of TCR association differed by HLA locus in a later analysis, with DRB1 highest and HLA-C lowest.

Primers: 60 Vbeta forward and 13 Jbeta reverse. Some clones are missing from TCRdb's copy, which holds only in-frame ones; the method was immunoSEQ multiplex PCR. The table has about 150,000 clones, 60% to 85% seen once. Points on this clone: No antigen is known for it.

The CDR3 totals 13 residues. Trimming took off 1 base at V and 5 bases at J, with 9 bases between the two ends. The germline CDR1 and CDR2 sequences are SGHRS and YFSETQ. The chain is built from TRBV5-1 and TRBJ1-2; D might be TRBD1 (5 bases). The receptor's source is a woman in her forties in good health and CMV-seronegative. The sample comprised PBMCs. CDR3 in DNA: TGCGCCAGCAGCTTGAGGGGCGAATATGGCTACACCTTC. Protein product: CASSLRGEYGYTF.